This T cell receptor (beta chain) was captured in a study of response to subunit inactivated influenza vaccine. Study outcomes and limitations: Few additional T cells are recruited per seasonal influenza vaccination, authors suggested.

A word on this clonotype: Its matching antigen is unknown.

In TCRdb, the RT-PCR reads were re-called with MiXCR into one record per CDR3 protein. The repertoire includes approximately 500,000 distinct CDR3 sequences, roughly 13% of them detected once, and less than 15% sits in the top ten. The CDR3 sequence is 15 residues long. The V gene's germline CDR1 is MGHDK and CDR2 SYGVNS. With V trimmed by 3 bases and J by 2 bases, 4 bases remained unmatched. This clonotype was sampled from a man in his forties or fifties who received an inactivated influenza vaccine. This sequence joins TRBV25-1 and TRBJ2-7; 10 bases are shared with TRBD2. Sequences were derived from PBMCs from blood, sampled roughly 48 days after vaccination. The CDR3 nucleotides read TGTGCCAGCAGTGACCAAAGCGGGAGGGCCTACGAGCAGTACTTC. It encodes CASSDQSGRAYEQYF.